This TCR beta chain was found in a study of identical twins. TCRdb re-derived calls from the 5' RACE reads in MiXCR, one entry per CDR3 protein. Here the sample spans about 520,000 distinct CDR3 sequences, around 20% being singletons. The CDR3 has 16 amino acids. The germline V gene has CDR1 MDHEN and CDR2 SYDVKM. V was pared by 2 bases and J by 10 bases, with 21 bases between. The data were also submitted as part of a second study, on T cells expressing NK-cell markers. That investigation notes: In several donors, these clonotypes also led the CD3+CD56-NKG2C+ fraction.

Source material: CD4+ T cells sorted from blood. The origin of this receptor is a woman younger than 35 in good health. The rearrangement uses TRBV28 and TRBJ2-1; no firm D call. The CDR3 sequence: CASSLLPGGGVVEQFF. CDR3 bases: TGTGCCAGCAGTTTACTCCCCGGTGGCGGCGTGGTAGAGCAGTTCTTC.